This T cell receptor (beta chain) was sequenced during a study of blood T cell repertoires in COVID-19. Looking at the study overall: Samples of COVID-19 (acute and convalescent) were obtained from the United States, Italy and Spain. T cells, B-cell-depleted T cells, or PBMCs supplied cDNA or gDNA.

Germline V gene lookup returns CDR1 LGHDT and CDR2 YNNKEL (reference sequence). This CDR3 region has 13 residues. Trimming at V came to 3 bases and at J to 8 bases, leaving 4 bases not matched to a gene. The authors' processing: By means of reference gene primer amplification, nucleated cell counts were estimated. The protocol was immunoSEQ multiplex PCR, while the TCRdb copy is restricted to in-frame clones and leaves out a portion. V and J calls plus clone size are reproduced from that table; the DNA served to infer D and trimming. The table includes about 80,000 clones, approximately 76% detected once.

This TCR was recovered from a man between 65 and 85 years old with active or convalescent COVID-19. Sequenced: peripheral blood. The chain recombines TRBV3-1 (or the pseudogene TRBV3-2) with TRBJ1-2; 9 bases line up with TRBD1. The CDR3 loop reads CASSQTGGEGYTF. The DNA of the CDR3 is TGTGCCAGCAGCCAGACAGGGGGGGAAGGCTACACCTTC.